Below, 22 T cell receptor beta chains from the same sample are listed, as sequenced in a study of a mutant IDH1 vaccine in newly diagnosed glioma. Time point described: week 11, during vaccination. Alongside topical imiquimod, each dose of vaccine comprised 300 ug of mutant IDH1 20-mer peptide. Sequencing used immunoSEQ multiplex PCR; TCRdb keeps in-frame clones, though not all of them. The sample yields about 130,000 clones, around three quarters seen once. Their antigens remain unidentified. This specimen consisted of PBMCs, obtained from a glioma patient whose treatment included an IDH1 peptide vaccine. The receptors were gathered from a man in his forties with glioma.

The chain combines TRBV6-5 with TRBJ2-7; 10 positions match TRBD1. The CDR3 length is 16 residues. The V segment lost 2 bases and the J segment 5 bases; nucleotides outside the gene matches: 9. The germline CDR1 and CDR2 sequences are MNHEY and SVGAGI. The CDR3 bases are TGTGCCAGCAGTTACACGCTAGGACAGGGGGGTCACGAGCAGTACTTC. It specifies CASSYTLGQGGHEQYF.

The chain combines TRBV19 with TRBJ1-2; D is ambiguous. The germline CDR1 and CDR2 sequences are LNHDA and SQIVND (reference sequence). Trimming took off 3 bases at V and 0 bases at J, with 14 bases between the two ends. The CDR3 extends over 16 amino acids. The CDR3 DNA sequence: TGTGCCAGTAGTATTCCGTTAACCTCCGCTAACTATGGCTACACCTTC. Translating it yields CASSIPLTSANYGYTF.

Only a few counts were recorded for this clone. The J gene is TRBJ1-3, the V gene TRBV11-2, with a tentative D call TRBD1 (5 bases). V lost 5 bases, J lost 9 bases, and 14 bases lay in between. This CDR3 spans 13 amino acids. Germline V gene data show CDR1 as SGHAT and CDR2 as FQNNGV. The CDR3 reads CASSPPGGVTIYF. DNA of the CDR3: TGTGCCAGCAGCCCTCCCGGGGGGGTCACCATATATTTT.

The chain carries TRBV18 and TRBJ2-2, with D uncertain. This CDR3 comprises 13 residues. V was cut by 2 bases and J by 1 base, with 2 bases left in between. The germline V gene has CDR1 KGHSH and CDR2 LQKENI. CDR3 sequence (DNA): TGTGCCAGCTCACCAATGAACACCGGGGAGCTGTTTTTT. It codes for CASSPMNTGELFF.

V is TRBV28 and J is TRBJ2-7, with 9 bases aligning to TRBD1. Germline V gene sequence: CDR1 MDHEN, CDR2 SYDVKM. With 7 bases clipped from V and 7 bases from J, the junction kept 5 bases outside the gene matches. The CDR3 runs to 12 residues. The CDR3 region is CASNTGGREQYF. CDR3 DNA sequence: TGTGCCAGCAACACAGGGGGCAGGGAGCAGTACTTC.

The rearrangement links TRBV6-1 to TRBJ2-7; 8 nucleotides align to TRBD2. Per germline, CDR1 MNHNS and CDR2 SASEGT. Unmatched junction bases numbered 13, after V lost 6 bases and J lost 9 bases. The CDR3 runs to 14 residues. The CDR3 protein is CASSQAGVSGTQYF. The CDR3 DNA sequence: TGTGCCAGCAGCCAGGCAGGGGTTAGCGGGACGCAGTACTTC.

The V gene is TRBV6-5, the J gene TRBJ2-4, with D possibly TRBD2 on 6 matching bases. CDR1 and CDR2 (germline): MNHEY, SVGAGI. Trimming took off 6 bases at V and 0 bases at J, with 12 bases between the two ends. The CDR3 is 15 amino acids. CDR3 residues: CASSSGDLAKNIQYF. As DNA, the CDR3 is TGTGCCAGCAGCTCGGGAGATTTAGCCAAAAACATTCAGTACTTC.

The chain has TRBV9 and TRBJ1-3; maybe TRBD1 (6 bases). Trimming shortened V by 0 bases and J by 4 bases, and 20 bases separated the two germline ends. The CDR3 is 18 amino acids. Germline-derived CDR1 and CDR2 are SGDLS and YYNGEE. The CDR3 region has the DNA TGTGCCAGCAGCGTAGGCCGGGGGACACCCAGCTTGGGAAACACCATATATTTT. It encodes CASSVGRGTPSLGNTIYF.

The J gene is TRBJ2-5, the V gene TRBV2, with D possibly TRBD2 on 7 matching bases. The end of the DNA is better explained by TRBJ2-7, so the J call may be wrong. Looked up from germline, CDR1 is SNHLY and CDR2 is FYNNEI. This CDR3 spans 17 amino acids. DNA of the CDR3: TGTGCCAGCAGTGAATCGGGGGGCTTATCCCGTTTCAACGAGCAGTACTTC. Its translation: CASSESGGLSRFNEQYF.

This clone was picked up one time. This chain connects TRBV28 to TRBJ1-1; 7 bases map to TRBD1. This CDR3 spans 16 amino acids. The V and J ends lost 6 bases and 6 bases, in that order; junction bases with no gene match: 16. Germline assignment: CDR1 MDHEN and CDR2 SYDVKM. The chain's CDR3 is CASRPYGTVLNPEAFF. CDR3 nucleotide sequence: TGTGCCAGCAGGCCCTACGGGACAGTGTTGAATCCTGAAGCTTTCTTT.

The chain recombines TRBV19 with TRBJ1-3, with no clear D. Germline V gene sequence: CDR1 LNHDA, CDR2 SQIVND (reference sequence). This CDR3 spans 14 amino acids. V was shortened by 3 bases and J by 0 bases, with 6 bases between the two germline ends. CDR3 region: CASSISGSGNTIYF. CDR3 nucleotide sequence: TGTGCCAGTAGTATTTCGGGCTCTGGAAACACCATATATTTT.

The CDR3 region is CASRGELGTEAFF. CDR3 nucleotides: TGCGCCAGCAGAGGGGAGTTGGGCACTGAAGCTTTCTTT. J is TRBJ1-1 and V is TRBV5-1; possible D gene TRBD1, 5 bases. The germline V and J ends were trimmed by 5 bases and 4 bases, with 12 bases remaining between them. The CDR3 extends over 13 amino acids. Germline CDR1 reads SGHRS; CDR2 reads YFSETQ.

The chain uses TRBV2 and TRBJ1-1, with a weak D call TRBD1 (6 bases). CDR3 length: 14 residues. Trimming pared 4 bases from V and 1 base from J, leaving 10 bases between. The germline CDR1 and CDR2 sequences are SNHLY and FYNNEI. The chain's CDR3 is CASSGLQGNTEAFF. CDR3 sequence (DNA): TGTGCCAGCAGTGGACTACAGGGGAACACTGAAGCTTTCTTT.

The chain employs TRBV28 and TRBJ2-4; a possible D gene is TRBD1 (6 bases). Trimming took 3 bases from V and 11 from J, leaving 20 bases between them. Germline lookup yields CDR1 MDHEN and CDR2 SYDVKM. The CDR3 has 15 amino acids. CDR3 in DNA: TGTGCCAGCAGTTTCAACAGGGTGCCCGAAAGGGTTCAGTACTTC. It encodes CASSFNRVPERVQYF.

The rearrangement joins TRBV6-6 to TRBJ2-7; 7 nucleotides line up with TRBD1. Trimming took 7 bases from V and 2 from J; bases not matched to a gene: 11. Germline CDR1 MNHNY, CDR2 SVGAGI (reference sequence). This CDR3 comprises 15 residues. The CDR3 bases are TGTGCCAGCACCCCTCCCCACAGGGGCCCCTACGAGCAGTACTTC. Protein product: CASTPPHRGPYEQYF.

DNA for the CDR3: TGTGCCACCAGCAGGTCCATGGGGGCTCTAGGCAATCAGCCCCAGCATTTT. It is translated as CATSRSMGALGNQPQHF. J is TRBJ1-5 and V is TRBV15, with D possibly being TRBD1 (6 bases). Trimming left V 3 bases short and J 2 bases short, with 17 bases between. In germline, CDR1 is LNHNV, CDR2 YYDKDF (reference sequence). The CDR3 loop spans 17 amino acids.

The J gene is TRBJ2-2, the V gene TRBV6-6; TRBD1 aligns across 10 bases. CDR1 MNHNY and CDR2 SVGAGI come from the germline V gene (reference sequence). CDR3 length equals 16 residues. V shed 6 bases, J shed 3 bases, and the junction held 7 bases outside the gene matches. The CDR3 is CASRAGTGDYTGELFF. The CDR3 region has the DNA TGTGCCAGCAGGGCCGGGACAGGGGACTACACCGGGGAGCTGTTTTTT.

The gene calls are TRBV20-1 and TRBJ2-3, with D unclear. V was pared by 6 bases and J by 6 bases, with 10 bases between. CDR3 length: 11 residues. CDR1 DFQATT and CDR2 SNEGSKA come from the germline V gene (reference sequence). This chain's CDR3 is CSASPLDTQYF. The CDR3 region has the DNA TGCAGTGCCTCTCCCCTGGATACGCAGTATTTT.

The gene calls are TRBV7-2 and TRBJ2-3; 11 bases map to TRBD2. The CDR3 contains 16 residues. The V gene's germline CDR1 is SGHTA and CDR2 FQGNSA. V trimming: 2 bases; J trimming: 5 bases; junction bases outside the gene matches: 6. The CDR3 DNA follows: TGTGCCAGCAGCTTAAGTAGCGGGGGGGCCCAAGATACGCAGTATTTT. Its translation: CASSLSSGGAQDTQYF.

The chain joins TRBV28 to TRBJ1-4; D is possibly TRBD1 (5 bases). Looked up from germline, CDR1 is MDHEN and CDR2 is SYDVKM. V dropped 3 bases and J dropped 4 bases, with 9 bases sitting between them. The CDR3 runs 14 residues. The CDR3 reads CASSFRGGNEKLFF. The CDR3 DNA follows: TGTGCCAGCAGTTTTCGGGGGGGTAATGAAAAACTGTTTTTT.

The CDR3 sequence: CASSSGQGRLTNTEAFF. Written as DNA, the CDR3 is TGTGCCAGCAGCTCGGGACAGGGGCGACTCACGAACACTGAAGCTTTCTTT. This chain links TRBV7-8 with TRBJ1-1; TRBD1 aligns across 10 bases. Germline loops: CDR1 SGHVS, CDR2 FQNEAQ. The CDR3 loop spans 17 amino acids. V dropped 4 bases and J dropped 1; count of bases not matched to a gene: 9.

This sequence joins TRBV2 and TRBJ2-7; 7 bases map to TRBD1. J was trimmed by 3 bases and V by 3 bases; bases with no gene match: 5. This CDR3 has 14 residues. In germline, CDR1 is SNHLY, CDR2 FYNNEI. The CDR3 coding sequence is TGTGCCAGCAGTGATCTCTGGGACAGCTACGAGCAGTACTTC. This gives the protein CASSDLWDSYEQYF. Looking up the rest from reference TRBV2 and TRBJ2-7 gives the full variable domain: EPEVTQTPSHQVTQMGQEVILRCVPISNHLYFYWYRQILGQKVEFLVSFYNNEISEKSEIFDDQFSVERPDGSNFTLKIRSTKLEDSAMYFCASSDLWDSYEQYFGPGTRLTVT.